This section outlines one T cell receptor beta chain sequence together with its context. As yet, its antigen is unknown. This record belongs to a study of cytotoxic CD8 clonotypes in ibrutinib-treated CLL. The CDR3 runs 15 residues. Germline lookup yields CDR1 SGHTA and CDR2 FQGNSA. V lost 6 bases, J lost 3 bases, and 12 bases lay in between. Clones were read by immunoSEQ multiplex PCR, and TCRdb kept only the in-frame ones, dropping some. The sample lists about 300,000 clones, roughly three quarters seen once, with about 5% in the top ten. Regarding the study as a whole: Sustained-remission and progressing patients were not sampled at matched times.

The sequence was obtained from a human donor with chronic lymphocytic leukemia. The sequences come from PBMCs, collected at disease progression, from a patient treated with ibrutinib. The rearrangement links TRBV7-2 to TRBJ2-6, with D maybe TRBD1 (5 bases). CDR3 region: CASSLQGGGANVLTF. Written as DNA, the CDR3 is TGTGCCAGCAGTTTGCAGGGTGGTGGGGCCAACGTCCTGACTTTC.